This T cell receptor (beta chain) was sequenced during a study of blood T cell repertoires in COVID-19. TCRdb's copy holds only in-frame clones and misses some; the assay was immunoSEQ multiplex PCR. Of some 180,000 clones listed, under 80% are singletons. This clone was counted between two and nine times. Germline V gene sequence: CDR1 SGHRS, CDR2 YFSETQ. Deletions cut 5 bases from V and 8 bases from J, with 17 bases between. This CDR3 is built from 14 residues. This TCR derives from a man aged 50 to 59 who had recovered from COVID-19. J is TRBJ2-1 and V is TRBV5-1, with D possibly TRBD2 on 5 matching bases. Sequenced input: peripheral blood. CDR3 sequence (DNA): TGCGCCAGCAGTAAGTCACCCCGGGGAGATGAGCAGTTCTTC. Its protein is CASSKSPRGDEQFF.